This passage covers 12 T cell receptor beta chains from one sample sequenced in a study of cytomegalovirus exposure and HLA in healthy donors. It was with 60 Vbeta and 13 Jbeta primers that the PCR ran. Profiled with immunoSEQ multiplex PCR; TCRdb holds only in-frame clones, not every one. Here the sample spans 73,000 or so clones, around three quarters being singletons. Material: PBMCs. The receptors derive from a man aged 45 to 65 in good health and CMV-seronegative.

This chain joins TRBV7-3 and TRBJ2-3; 7 positions agree with TRBD1. Per germline, CDR1 SGHTA and CDR2 FQGTGA. The V and J ends lost 0 bases and 0 bases, in that order; junction bases with no gene match: 9. The CDR3 extends over 18 amino acids. CDR3 DNA: TGTGCCAGCAGCTTAACTTACGGGACAGAGTTAAGCACAGATACGCAGTATTTT. Translating gives CASSLTYGTELSTDTQYF.

This clone was counted between two and nine times. This chain uses TRBV5-1 with TRBJ1-1; D is possibly TRBD1 (5 bases). Between the trimmed V and J ends, which lost 5 bases and 5 bases, there was a span of 10 bases. Germline V gives CDR1 SGHRS, CDR2 YFSETQ. The CDR3 is made up of 12 amino acids. As DNA, the CDR3 is TGCGCCAGCAGGAGGGGACTTACTGAAGCTTTCTTT. Its translation is CASRRGLTEAFF.

The chain has TRBV30 and TRBJ2-1, with TRBD2 matching 13 bases. V was clipped by 4 bases and J by 12 bases; unmatched bases: 9. CDR3 length: 14 amino acids. Germline V lookup: CDR1 GTSNPN, CDR2 SVGIG (reference sequence). CDR3 DNA sequence: TGTGCCTGGATGCCGGGACTAGCGGGAAGCAGGCAGTTCTTC. It translates to CAWMPGLAGSRQFF.

The chain has TRBV4-1 and TRBJ1-5; 7 positions agree with TRBD1. Germline V gives CDR1 MGHRA, CDR2 YSYEKL. The CDR3 loop spans 14 amino acids. J gave up 2 bases and V 4 bases, and 2 bases lay outside the gene matches. CDR3 residues: CASSRGQGNQPQHF. CDR3 sequence (DNA): TGCGCCAGCAGCCGAGGACAGGGCAATCAGCCCCAGCATTTT.

In this sample, this clone turned up a few times. The rearrangement uses TRBV6-5 and TRBJ2-1, with no clear D. V was shortened by 0 bases and J by 0 bases, with 6 bases between the two germline ends. Germline CDR1 and CDR2: MNHEY and SVGAGI. This CDR3 region has 15 residues. The CDR3 DNA is TGTGCCAGCAGTTACTCGTGGAGCTCCTACAATGAGCAGTTCTTC. Amino acid sequence: CASSYSWSSYNEQFF.

This chain uses TRBV27 with TRBJ2-1, with 9 bases that match TRBD2. The V gene's germline CDR1 is MNHEY and CDR2 SMNVEV (reference sequence). Unmatched junction bases numbered 13, after V lost 2 bases and J lost 8 bases. This CDR3 is 17 amino acids long. This CDR3 is CASSLSRGRGDTDEQFF. The CDR3 DNA reads TGTGCCAGCAGTTTAAGTCGCGGGAGGGGCGATACGGATGAGCAGTTCTTC.

V gene TRBV6-5 combines with J gene TRBJ1-1; D not resolved. V was clipped by 3 bases and J by 4 bases, with 9 bases between them. The germline gives CDR1 MNHEY, CDR2 SVGAGI. The CDR3 loop spans 13 amino acids. The CDR3 nucleotides read TGTGCCAGCAGTTATGAGAAGCGCACTGAAGCTTTCTTT. Translated: CASSYEKRTEAFF.

Remarks on this clone: The identical CDR3 is also encoded by other nucleotide sequences in the sample. The rearrangement uses TRBV6-5 and TRBJ1-1; D is unresolved. Germline values: CDR1 MNHEY, CDR2 SVGAGI. The CDR3 has 14 amino acids. Between the trimmed V and J ends, which lost 0 bases and 1 base, there was a span of 6 bases. Written as DNA, the CDR3 is TGTGCCAGCAGTTACTCTGGCAGGAACACTGAAGCTTTCTTT. Translation: CASSYSGRNTEAFF.

In this sample, this clone turned up once. The rearrangement uses TRBV5-6 and TRBJ1-4; the match to TRBD1 covers 10 bases. The ends lost 4 bases at V and 7 bases at J; junction bases unmatched: 10. Germline CDR1 and CDR2: SGHDT and YYEEEE. The CDR3 runs to 16 residues. CDR3 region: CASSKRDRGSVEKLFF. CDR3 nucleotide sequence: TGTGCCAGCAGCAAAAGGGACAGGGGCTCGGTTGAAAAACTGTTTTTT.

CDR3 loop: CASSWALSSEYTEAFF. The DNA for the CDR3 is TGTGCCAGCAGCTGGGCCCTTTCCTCTGAGTACACTGAAGCTTTCTTT. The gene calls are TRBV5-4 and TRBJ1-1; D gene ambiguous. V gave up 3 bases and J gave up 3 bases, with 18 bases separating them. This CDR3 has 16 residues. From germline, CDR1 is SGHNT and CDR2 YYREEE (reference sequence).

The chain combines TRBV15 with TRBJ2-1, with TRBD2 identical over 7 bases. Germline assignment: CDR1 LNHNV and CDR2 YYDKDF (reference sequence). V trimming: 8 bases; J trimming: 3 bases; junction bases outside the gene matches: 10. The CDR3 extends over 15 amino acids. In nucleotides, the CDR3 is TGTGCCACCGGAGCCGGAGCGGGATTCTACAATGAGCAGTTCTTC. Its translation is CATGAGAGFYNEQFF.

This chain uses TRBV19 with TRBJ2-6; D gene uncertain. The CDR3 runs to 13 residues. Trimming pared 10 bases from V and 2 bases from J, leaving 9 bases between. CDR1 is LNHDA, CDR2 SQIVND, per germline (reference sequence). The CDR3 nucleotides read TGTGCCACAACAGATGCTGGGGCCAACGTCCTGACTTTC. Translated, it gives CATTDAGANVLTF.